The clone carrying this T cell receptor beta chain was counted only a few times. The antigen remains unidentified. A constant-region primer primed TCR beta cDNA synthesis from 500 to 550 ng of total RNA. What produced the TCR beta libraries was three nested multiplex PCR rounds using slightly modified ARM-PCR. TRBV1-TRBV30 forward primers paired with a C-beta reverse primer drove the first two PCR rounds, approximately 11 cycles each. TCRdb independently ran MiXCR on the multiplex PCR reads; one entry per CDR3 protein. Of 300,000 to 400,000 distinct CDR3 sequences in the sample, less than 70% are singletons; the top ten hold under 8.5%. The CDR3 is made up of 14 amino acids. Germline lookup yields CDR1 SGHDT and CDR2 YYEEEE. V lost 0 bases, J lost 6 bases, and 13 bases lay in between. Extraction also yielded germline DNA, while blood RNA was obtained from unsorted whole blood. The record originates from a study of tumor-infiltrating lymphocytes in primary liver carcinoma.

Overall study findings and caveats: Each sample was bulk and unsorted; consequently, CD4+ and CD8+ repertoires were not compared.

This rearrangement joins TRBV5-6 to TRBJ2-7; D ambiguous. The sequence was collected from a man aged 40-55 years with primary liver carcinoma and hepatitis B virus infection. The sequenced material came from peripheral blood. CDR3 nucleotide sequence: TGTGCCAGCAGCTTGGGCGCGAGCGTTGTCGAGCAGTACTTC. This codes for CASSLGASVVEQYF.